Listed below are T cell receptor beta chains from one sample, sequenced in a study of identical twins. MiXCR, applied by TCRdb to the 5' RACE reads, yields one record per CDR3 protein. The sample lists 1.5 million to 2 million distinct CDR3 sequences, less than 35% occurring once. Sequencing input: cord blood. These receptor sequences come from a newborn girl in good health. CDR3s include the opening cysteine and the closing phenylalanine or tryptophan. A D gene is named only where the DNA matches it firmly. Some rows mark clone size as missing; the rest say once, few, many or name a class of expanded clone.

v_gene	d_gene	j_gene	abundance	CDR3nt	CDR3aa
TRBV28	NA	TRBJ1-1	NA	TGTGCCAGCAGCCCAGGACAAAAGAGATGGACTGAAGCTTTCTTT	CASSPGQKRWTEAFF
TRBV29-1	NA	TRBJ2-1	many	TGCAGTCAGTCTGAACCGGGCGGCAATGAGCAGTTCTTC	CSQSEPGGNEQFF
TRBV6-6	NA	TRBJ1-4	NA	TGTGCCAGCAGATCCGGGACAAGTAATGAAAAACTGTTTTTT	CASRSGTSNEKLFF
TRBV25-1	NA	TRBJ2-7	many	TGTGCCAGCAGTGATTCCCGGACGTCCTACGAGCAGTACTTC	CASSDSRTSYEQYF
TRBV12-5	NA	TRBJ1-2	few	TGTGCTAGTGGTTTGGCGCCTCTCGCGGGGGCGCGATTCTATGGCTACACCTTC	CASGLAPLAGARFYGYTF
TRBV7-2	NA	TRBJ1-3	NA	TGTGCCAGCAGCTTCTCCTGGGGGTCTGGAAACACCATATATTTT	CASSFSWGSGNTIYF
TRBV6-5	TRBD2	TRBJ2-1	many	TGTGCCAGCAGTTACTCCCTAGCGGGAGGGCACAATGAGCAGTTCTTC	CASSYSLAGGHNEQFF
TRBV24-1	NA	TRBJ2-1	NA	TGTGCCACCAGTGAACAGGACAGCTCCTACAATGAGCAGTTCTTC	CATSEQDSSYNEQFF
TRBV19	TRBD2	TRBJ2-7	once	TGTGCCAGTAGTAAAAAGAGACTAGCGGGAGGGACCTACGAGCAGTACTTC	CASSKKRLAGGTYEQYF
TRBV4-2	NA	TRBJ2-2	NA	TGTGCCAGCAGCCCAATTTTCGGGGAGCTGTTTTTT	CASSPIFGELFF
TRBV20-1	NA	TRBJ1-5	few	TGCAGTGCTAGGATAGGACATAGCAATCAGCCCCAGCATTTT	CSARIGHSNQPQHF
TRBV27	TRBD1	TRBJ1-4	NA	TGTGCCAGCAGTAGAGGGACAGGCCATGCAACTAATGAAAAACTGTTTTTT	CASSRGTGHATNEKLFF
TRBV5-1	TRBD2	TRBJ2-3	once	TGCGCCAGCAGCTTGGATAATCCGTCGCGAGCGGGAGAGCGGGCGGATACGCAGTATTTT	CASSLDNPSRAGERADTQYF
TRBV10-3	TRBD2	TRBJ2-3	NA	TGTGCCATCAGTTGGACTAGCGGGGGGACAGATACGCAGTATTTT	CAISWTSGGTDTQYF
TRBV9	NA	TRBJ1-1	NA	TGTGCCAGCAGCCCCTACGACACAGCCAACACTGAAGCTTTCTTT	CASSPYDTANTEAFF
TRBV28	TRBD2	TRBJ2-1	few	TGTGCCACCCAGACTAGCGGGAGATTTAATGAGCAGTTCTTC	CATQTSGRFNEQFF
TRBV4-1	TRBD1	TRBJ1-1	NA	TGCGCCAGCAGCCATCTCGACAGGGACACTGAAGCTTTCTTT	CASSHLDRDTEAFF
TRBV3-1	NA	TRBJ1-6	NA	TGTGCCAGCAGACAGGGATTGAATTCACCCCTCCACTTT	CASRQGLNSPLHF
TRBV3-1	NA	TRBJ2-7	NA	TGTGCCAGCAGCCGAAGCAGGACCTCCTACGAGCAGTACTTC	CASSRSRTSYEQYF
TRBV20-1	TRBD2	TRBJ2-1	NA	TGCAGTGCTCCGATAGCGGGAGGTTCGGTGACGGAGCAGTTCTTC	CSAPIAGGSVTEQFF
TRBV29-1	TRBD2	TRBJ2-7	NA	TGCAGCGTTGCGGGGGGACTAGCGAGCTCCTACGAGCAGTACTTC	CSVAGGLASSYEQYF
TRBV24-1	NA	TRBJ2-2	NA	TGTGCCACCAGTGATCCTGCCGGGGGAGGGAACACCGGGGAGCTGTTTTTT	CATSDPAGGGNTGELFF
TRBV2	TRBD2	TRBJ2-3	NA	TGTGCCAGCGGTGGGACTAGCGTAAACACAGATACGCAGTATTTT	CASGGTSVNTDTQYF
TRBV20-1	NA	TRBJ1-4	few	TGCAGTGCTAGAGAAGGAATCAAGTGGGAAAAACTGTTTTTT	CSAREGIKWEKLFF
TRBV11-2	NA	TRBJ1-2	NA	TGTGCCAGCAGCTTAGTTCGGGCTAACTATGGCTACACCTTC	CASSLVRANYGYTF
TRBV7-9	NA	TRBJ2-2	NA	TGTGCCAGCAGCTTAGGGTTTTACACCGGGGAGCTGTTTTTT	CASSLGFYTGELFF
TRBV28	NA	TRBJ2-7	NA	TGTGCCAGCAGCCGACAGCGGTACGAGCAGTACTTC	CASSRQRYEQYF
TRBV5-6	NA	TRBJ2-6	few	TGTGCCAGCAGCTTTTATGGGGCTACTGGGGCCAACGTCCTGACTTTC	CASSFYGATGANVLTF